The clone carrying this TCR beta chain was recorded many times. The sample comes from a study of kidney transplant recipient with SARS-CoV-2 infection. TCRdb re-derived calls from the reads in MiXCR, one entry per CDR3 protein. Of 200,000 to 300,000 distinct CDR3 sequences listed, around 30% are singletons. The source is a male patient younger than 45 who had COVID-19 and was a kidney transplant recipient. Some of the T cells may derive from the graft donor. The starting material was a blood sample, obtained at baseline and between days 110 and 120 from a kidney transplant recipient.

CDR3 amino acids: CASSGVVSARKTYGYTF. Written as DNA, the CDR3 is TGTGCCAGCAGCGGTGTTGTTTCAGCTCGAAAGACCTATGGCTACACCTTC. The rearrangement links TRBV7-4 to TRBJ1-2; D is unclear. Trimming cost V 5 bases and J 4 bases, with 23 bases left between them. Germline CDR1 is SGHVT and CDR2 is SQSDAQ. CDR3 length: 17 amino acids.